The next 17 T cell receptor beta chains were all read from a single sample in a study of OX40 agonist ivuxolimab in advanced cancers. TCRdb's table, derived via immunoSEQ multiplex PCR, lists solely in-frame clones and lacks some. The table lists 50,000 or so clones, approximately 80% of them singletons, with 0.75% in the top ten. Sequences were derived from CD4+ or CD8+ T cells sorted from blood, sampled in a trial of the OX40 agonist ivuxolimab. The source is an adult with an advanced solid tumor such as melanoma, head and neck, liver or kidney cancer.

This rearrangement joins TRBV2 to TRBJ2-5, with D tentatively TRBD1 (6 bases). The length of the CDR3 is 15 residues. Trimming shortened V by 6 bases and J by 1 base, and 15 bases separated the two germline ends. Per the germline V gene, CDR1 is SNHLY and CDR2 is FYNNEI. The DNA of the CDR3 is TGTGCCAGCAGAAACAACGACAGGCCCCAAGAGACCCAGTACTTC. Encoded protein: CASRNNDRPQETQYF.

The chain recombines TRBV7-9 with TRBJ2-2; D uncertain. The germline V gene has CDR1 SEHNR and CDR2 FQNEAQ (reference sequence). V lost 6 bases and J lost 5, with 7 bases in between. The CDR3 has 12 residues. The CDR3 sequence: CASSRVTGELFF. CDR3 DNA: TGTGCCAGCAGTCGAGTTACCGGGGAGCTGTTTTTT.

This clone is termed medium-sized. The chain is built from TRBV6-6 and TRBJ1-1; 8 nucleotides line up with TRBD1. Germline V gives CDR1 MNHNY, CDR2 SVGAGI (reference sequence). CDR3 size: 16 residues. Trimming cost V 6 bases and J 0 bases; bases outside gene matches: 9. CDR3 amino acids: CASRKNRGAMNTEAFF. The CDR3 DNA reads TGTGCCAGCAGGAAAAACAGGGGGGCCATGAACACTGAAGCTTTCTTT.

The chain is built from TRBV6-1 and TRBJ1-1; no definite D call. CDR1 and CDR2 from the germline V gene are MNHNS and SASEGT. The CDR3 is 14 amino acids. Trimming took 6 bases from V and 2 from J, leaving 13 bases between them. For the CDR3, the DNA is TGTGCCAGCAGGGACGGCGGGGAAAACACTGAAGCTTTCTTT. It yields the protein CASRDGGENTEAFF.

V is TRBV11-2 and J is TRBJ1-5; 10 bases align to TRBD1. Germline V CDR1 and CDR2: SGHAT, FQNNGV. V was clipped by 5 bases and J by 5 bases; unmatched bases: 6. This CDR3 contains 15 residues. The CDR3 DNA sequence: TGTGCCAGCAGCCCGGGACAGGGGATAGATCAGCCCCAGCATTTT. This gives the protein CASSPGQGIDQPQHF.

The V and J genes are TRBV29-1 and TRBJ2-6; 7 nucleotides align to TRBD1. CDR3 size: 16 residues. V lost 1 base, J lost 4 bases, and 7 bases stayed unmatched. Germline CDR1 reads SQVTM; CDR2 reads ANQGSEA. CDR3 region: CSVEGQGSPGANVLTF. CDR3 in DNA: TGCAGCGTTGAAGGACAGGGATCTCCCGGGGCCAACGTCCTGACTTTC.

The rearrangement joins TRBV10-1 to TRBJ1-1, with a tentative D call TRBD1 (5 bases). V was cut by 6 bases and J by 2 bases, with 10 bases left in between. Germline V CDR1 and CDR2: WNHNN, SYGVQD (reference sequence). The CDR3 is 13 amino acids. CDR3 sequence (DNA): TGCGCCAGCAGAACGGGGCTCAACACTGAAGCTTTCTTT. Its translation is CASRTGLNTEAFF.

The chain joins TRBV7-9 to TRBJ2-5, with 9 bases identical to TRBD1. The V and J ends lost 5 bases and 3 bases, in that order; junction bases with no gene match: 4. This CDR3 is built from 14 residues. Germline assignment: CDR1 SEHNR and CDR2 FQNEAQ (reference sequence). Here the CDR3 reads CASSTRTGEETQYF. CDR3 coding DNA: TGTGCCAGCAGCACAAGGACAGGGGAAGAGACCCAGTACTTC.

This sequence joins TRBV19 and TRBJ2-1; TRBD1 is a possible D gene (6 bases). Germline V gives CDR1 LNHDA, CDR2 SQIVND (reference sequence). With 9 bases removed from V and 0 bases from J, the gap between germline ends came to 12 bases. There are 14 residues in the CDR3. CDR3 region: CASGQSSSYNEQFF. DNA for the CDR3: TGTGCCAGCGGACAGTCGAGCTCCTACAATGAGCAGTTCTTC.

This clone was counted once. The chain uses TRBV10-2 and TRBJ2-7, with 9 bases lining up with TRBD2. CDR1 is WSHSY and CDR2 is SAAADI in the germline V gene. CDR3 size: 15 residues. V shed 4 bases, J shed 0 bases, and the junction held 4 bases outside the gene matches. The CDR3 here is CASSGGLASSYEQYF. The CDR3, as DNA: TGCGCCAGCAGTGGGGGACTAGCAAGCTCCTACGAGCAGTACTTC.

This sequence joins TRBV5-1 and TRBJ1-3; TRBD1 might be the D (6 bases). The ends were cut back, 0 bases at V and 2 bases at J, with 12 bases in the middle. Germline V gene lookup returns CDR1 SGHRS and CDR2 YFSETQ. There are 16 residues in the CDR3. This CDR3 reads CASSLAGGRTGNTIYF. In nucleotides, the CDR3 is TGCGCCAGCAGCTTGGCTGGGGGCAGGACTGGAAACACCATATATTTT.

The chain joins TRBV9 to TRBJ1-4, with D uncertain. The CDR3 sequence is 12 residues long. Germline lookup yields CDR1 SGDLS and CDR2 YYNGEE. Trimming pared 3 bases from V and 7 bases from J, leaving 7 bases between. The chain's CDR3 is CASSGDLEKLFF. In DNA, the CDR3 is TGTGCCAGCAGCGGAGACCTTGAAAAACTGTTTTTT.

CDR3 DNA: TGTGCCAGCAGCTTAGCGCTAGGGGCGAACACTGAAGCTTTCTTT. This codes for CASSLALGANTEAFF. The chain uses TRBV7-9 and TRBJ1-1, with D possibly TRBD1 on 5 matching bases. Trimming cost V 0 bases and J 1 base, with 9 bases left between them. CDR3 length: 15 amino acids. Germline loops: CDR1 SEHNR, CDR2 FQNEAQ (reference sequence).

The chain employs TRBV19 and TRBJ1-1, with a weak D call TRBD1 (5 bases). There are 17 residues in the CDR3. Trimming removed 1 base at V and 1 base at J, with 16 bases between. Looked up from germline, CDR1 is LNHDA and CDR2 is SQIVND (reference sequence). The CDR3 protein is CASSIGKNGQWNTEAFF. The CDR3, as DNA: TGTGCCAGTAGTATAGGTAAGAATGGACAATGGAACACTGAAGCTTTCTTT.

The V call is TRBV19, the J call TRBJ2-1, with TRBD1 matching 7 bases. This CDR3 has 14 residues. V was clipped by 10 bases and J by 5 bases; unmatched bases: 11. CDR1 and CDR2 (germline): LNHDA, SQIVND (reference sequence). The CDR3 nucleotides read TGTGCCACCAAGCCCGGGACAGCGAACAATGAGCAGTTCTTC. Its translation is CATKPGTANNEQFF.

The rearrangement links TRBV6-1 to TRBJ2-1; TRBD1 aligns across 8 bases. The CDR3 spans 13 residues. After removal of 7 bases from V and 6 bases from J, the junction contained 5 bases not matched to a gene. Germline lookup yields CDR1 MNHNS and CDR2 SASEGT. CDR3 nucleotide sequence: TGTGCCAGCACCGAAACAGGGGGCAATGAGCAGTTCTTC. Its translation: CASTETGGNEQFF.

The chain recombines TRBV10-1 with TRBJ1-1; no clear D gene. Looked up from germline, CDR1 is WNHNN and CDR2 is SYGVQD (reference sequence). V lost 4 bases and J 1 base, leaving 7 bases between the germline ends. This CDR3 comprises 13 residues. The CDR3 reads CASSVRPNTEAFF. CDR3 DNA sequence: TGCGCCAGCAGTGTTAGGCCGAACACTGAAGCTTTCTTT.